This T cell receptor beta chain was sequenced in a study of identical twins. Study results and limitations: In cord blood, abundant beta clonotypes had fewer insertions; memory showed no trend. Partly confounded zero-insertion analyses could result from invariant MAIT and iNKT cells.

This clonotype was observed many times. Antigen: not known. With template switching, a universal primer site was added, and the cDNA carried unique molecular identifiers. TCRdb re-analysed the 5' RACE reads in MiXCR, keeping a single row per CDR3 protein. In the table there are some 630,000 distinct CDR3 sequences, about 7.6% of which are singletons. The CDR3 is made up of 18 amino acids. After removal of 6 bases from V and 0 bases from J, the junction contained 10 bases not matched to a gene. These records were also assigned to another study, of yellow fever vaccine responses in identical twins. As that report states: After vaccination, twins' T cell response reportedly seemed partly convergent, partly personalized.

The chain recombines TRBV12-3 or TRBV12-4 with TRBJ2-2, with 10 bases lining up with TRBD2. The sample comprised PBMCs. The clonotype was recovered from a woman younger than 30 in good health. CDR3 bases: TGTGCCAGCAGCATTAATCTAGCGGGGGTTCCGAACACCGGGGAGCTGTTTTTT. The encoded protein is CASSINLAGVPNTGELFF.